One and the same sample provided the 5 T cell receptor beta chains below, sequenced in a study of OX40 agonist ivuxolimab in advanced cancers. The assay was immunoSEQ multiplex PCR, and TCRdb's table has in-frame clones only and misses some. The sample holds roughly 15,000 clones, 80% to 90% seen once. The sequencing here drew on CD4+ or CD8+ T cells sorted from blood, taken in a trial of the OX40 agonist ivuxolimab. The receptors come from an adult with an advanced solid tumor such as melanoma, head and neck, liver or kidney cancer.

The chain uses TRBV6-5 and TRBJ2-7, with a weak D call TRBD1 (5 bases). The germline CDR1 and CDR2 sequences are MNHEY and SVGAGI. The germline V and J ends were trimmed by 5 bases and 2 bases, with 16 bases remaining between them. The CDR3 runs to 15 residues. CDR3: CASSPRALATYEQYF. For the CDR3, the DNA is TGTGCCAGCAGTCCCAGGGCCCTTGCGACCTACGAGCAGTACTTC.

The V gene is TRBV7-9, the J gene TRBJ1-6; D remains ambiguous. The germline V gene encodes CDR1 SEHNR and CDR2 FQNEAQ (reference sequence). V was shortened by 9 bases and J by 9 bases, with 15 bases between the two germline ends. This CDR3 has 13 amino acids. The CDR3 sequence: CASASASVSPLHF. As DNA, the CDR3 is TGTGCCAGTGCATCGGCCTCGGTTTCACCCCTCCACTTT.

The chain joins TRBV27 to TRBJ2-3; D unresolved. Germline V gives CDR1 MNHEY, CDR2 SMNVEV (reference sequence). CDR3 size: 15 residues. The V gene lost 3 bases and the J gene lost 1 base, with 11 bases spanning the gap. The CDR3 here is CASSLVMLGTDTQYF. CDR3 bases: TGTGCCAGCAGTTTGGTAATGTTAGGCACAGATACGCAGTATTTT.

The rearrangement uses TRBV19 and TRBJ2-2; tentatively, D is TRBD1 or TRBD2 (5 bases each). V lost 3 bases and J lost 7, with 15 bases in between. Germline loops: CDR1 LNHDA, CDR2 SQIVND (reference sequence). This CDR3 contains 15 residues. For the CDR3, the DNA is TGTGCCAGTAGTATTGTCGGGGCAGGCCACGGGGAGCTGTTTTTT. Amino acid sequence: CASSIVGAGHGELFF.

This chain uses TRBV6-1 with TRBJ2-3; D unclear. V lost 0 bases and J 0 bases, leaving 7 bases between the germline ends. Germline lookup yields CDR1 MNHNS and CDR2 SASEGT. The CDR3 covers 15 residues. The DNA for the CDR3 is TGTGCCAGCAGTGAAGCGGGCCGCAGCACAGATACGCAGTATTTT. This translates into CASSEAGRSTDTQYF.